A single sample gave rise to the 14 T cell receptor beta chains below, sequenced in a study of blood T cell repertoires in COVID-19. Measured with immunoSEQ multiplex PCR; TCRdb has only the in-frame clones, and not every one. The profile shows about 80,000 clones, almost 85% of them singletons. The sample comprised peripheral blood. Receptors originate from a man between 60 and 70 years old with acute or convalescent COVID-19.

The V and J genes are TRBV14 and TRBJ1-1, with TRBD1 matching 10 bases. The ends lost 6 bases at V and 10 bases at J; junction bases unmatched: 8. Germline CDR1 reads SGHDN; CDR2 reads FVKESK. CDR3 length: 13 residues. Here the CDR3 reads CASRLGTGAAAFF. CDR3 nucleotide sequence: TGTGCCAGCAGACTCGGGACAGGGGCAGCAGCTTTCTTT.

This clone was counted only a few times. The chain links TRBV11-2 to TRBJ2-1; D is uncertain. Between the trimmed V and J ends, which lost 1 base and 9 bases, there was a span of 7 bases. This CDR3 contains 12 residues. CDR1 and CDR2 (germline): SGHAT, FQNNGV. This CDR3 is CASSLGLPEQFF. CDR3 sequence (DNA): TGTGCCAGCAGCTTAGGGCTGCCTGAGCAGTTCTTC.

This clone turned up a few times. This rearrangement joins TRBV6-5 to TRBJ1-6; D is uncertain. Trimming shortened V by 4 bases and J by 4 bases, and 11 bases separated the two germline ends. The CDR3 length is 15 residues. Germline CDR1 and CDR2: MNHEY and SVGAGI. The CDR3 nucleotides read TGTGCCAGCAGTTCCCAGACACGGTATAATTCACCCCTCCACTTT. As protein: CASSSQTRYNSPLHF.

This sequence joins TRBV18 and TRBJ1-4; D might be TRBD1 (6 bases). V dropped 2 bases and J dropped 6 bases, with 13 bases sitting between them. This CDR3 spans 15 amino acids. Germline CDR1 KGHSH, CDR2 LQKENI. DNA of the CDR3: TGTGCCAGCTCACCAGCACAGGGAACATATGAAAAACTGTTTTTT. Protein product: CASSPAQGTYEKLFF.

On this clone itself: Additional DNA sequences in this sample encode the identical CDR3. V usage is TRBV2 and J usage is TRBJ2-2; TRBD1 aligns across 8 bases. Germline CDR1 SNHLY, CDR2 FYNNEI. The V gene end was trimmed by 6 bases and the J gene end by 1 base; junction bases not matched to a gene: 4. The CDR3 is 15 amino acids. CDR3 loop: CASRPGQGNTGELFF. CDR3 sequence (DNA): TGTGCCAGCAGGCCCGGACAGGGGAACACCGGGGAGCTGTTTTTT.

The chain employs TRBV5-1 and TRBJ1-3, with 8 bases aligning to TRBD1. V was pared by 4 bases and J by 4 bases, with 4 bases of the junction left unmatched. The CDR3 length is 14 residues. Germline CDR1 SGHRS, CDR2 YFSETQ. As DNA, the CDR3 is TGCGCCAGCAGCGCGGGACAGGCCGGAAACACCATATATTTT. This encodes CASSAGQAGNTIYF.

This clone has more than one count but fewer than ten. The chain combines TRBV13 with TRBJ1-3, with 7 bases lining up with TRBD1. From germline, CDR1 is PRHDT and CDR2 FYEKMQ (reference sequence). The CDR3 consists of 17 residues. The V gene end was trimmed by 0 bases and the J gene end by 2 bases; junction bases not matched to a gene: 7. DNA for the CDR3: TGTGCCAGCAGCTTAGGGAGGGGGCGGTTGGCTGGAAACACCATATATTTT. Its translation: CASSLGRGRLAGNTIYF.

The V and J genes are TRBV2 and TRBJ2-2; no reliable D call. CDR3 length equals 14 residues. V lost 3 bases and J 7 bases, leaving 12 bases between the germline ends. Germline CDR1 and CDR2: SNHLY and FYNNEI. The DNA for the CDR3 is TGTGCCAGCAGTGATGTCGTAACGGGCGGGGAGCTGTTTTTT. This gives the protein CASSDVVTGGELFF.

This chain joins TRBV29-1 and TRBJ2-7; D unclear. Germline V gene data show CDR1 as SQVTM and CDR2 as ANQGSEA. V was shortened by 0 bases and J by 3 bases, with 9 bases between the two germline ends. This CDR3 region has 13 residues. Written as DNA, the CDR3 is TGCAGCGTTGAAGATGCCACGGGCTACGAGCAGTACTTC. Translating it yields CSVEDATGYEQYF.

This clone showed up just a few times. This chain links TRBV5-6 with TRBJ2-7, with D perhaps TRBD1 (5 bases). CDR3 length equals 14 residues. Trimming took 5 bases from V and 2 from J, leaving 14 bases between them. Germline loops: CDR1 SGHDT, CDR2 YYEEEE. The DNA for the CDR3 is TGTGCCAGCAGGACATCGTCGACAGCCTACGAGCAGTACTTC. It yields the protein CASRTSSTAYEQYF.

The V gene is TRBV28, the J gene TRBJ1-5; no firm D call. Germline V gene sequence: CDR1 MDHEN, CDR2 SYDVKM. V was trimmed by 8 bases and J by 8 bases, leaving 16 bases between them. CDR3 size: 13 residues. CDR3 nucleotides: TGTGCCAGCTCCCGGTCCCTCCCGGAGCCCCAGCATTTT. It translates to CASSRSLPEPQHF. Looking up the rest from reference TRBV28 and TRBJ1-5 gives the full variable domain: DVKVTQSSRYLVKRTGEKVFLECVQDMDHENMFWYRQDPGLGLRLIYFSYDVKMKEKGDIPEGYSVSREKKERFSLILESASTNQTSMYLCASSRSLPEPQHFGDGTRLSIL.

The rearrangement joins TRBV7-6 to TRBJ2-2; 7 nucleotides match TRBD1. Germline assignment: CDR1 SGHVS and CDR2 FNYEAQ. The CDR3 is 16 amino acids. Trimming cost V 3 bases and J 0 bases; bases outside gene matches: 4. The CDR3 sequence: CASSLVGQTNTGELFF. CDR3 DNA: TGTGCCAGCAGCTTGGTGGGACAGACGAACACCGGGGAGCTGTTTTTT.

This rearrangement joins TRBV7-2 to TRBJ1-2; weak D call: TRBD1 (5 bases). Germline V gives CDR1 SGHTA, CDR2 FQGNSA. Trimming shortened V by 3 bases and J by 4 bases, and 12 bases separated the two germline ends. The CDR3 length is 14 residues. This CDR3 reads CASSLGQGSYGYTF. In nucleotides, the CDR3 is TGTGCCAGCAGCTTGGGCCAGGGTAGCTATGGCTACACCTTC.

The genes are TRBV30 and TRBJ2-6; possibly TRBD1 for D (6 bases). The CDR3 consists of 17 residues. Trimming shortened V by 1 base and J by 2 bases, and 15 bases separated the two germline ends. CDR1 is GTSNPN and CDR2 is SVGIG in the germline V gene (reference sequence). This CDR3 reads CAWSGKGEGAGANVLTF. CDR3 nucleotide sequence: TGTGCCTGGAGTGGTAAGGGGGAAGGAGCTGGGGCCAACGTCCTGACTTTC.